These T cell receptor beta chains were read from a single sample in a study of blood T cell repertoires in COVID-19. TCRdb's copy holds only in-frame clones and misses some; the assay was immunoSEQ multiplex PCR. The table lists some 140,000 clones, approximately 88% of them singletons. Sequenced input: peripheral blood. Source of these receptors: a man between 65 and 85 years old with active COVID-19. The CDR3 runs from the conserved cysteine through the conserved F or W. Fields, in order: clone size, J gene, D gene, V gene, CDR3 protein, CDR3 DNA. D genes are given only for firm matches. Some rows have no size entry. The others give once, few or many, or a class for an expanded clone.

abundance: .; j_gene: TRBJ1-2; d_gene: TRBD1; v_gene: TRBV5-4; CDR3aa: CASSLTGGGGYTF; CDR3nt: TGTGCCAGCAGCTTAACAGGGGGAGGTGGCTACACCTTC
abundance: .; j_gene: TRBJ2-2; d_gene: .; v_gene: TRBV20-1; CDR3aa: CSASRGPGELFF; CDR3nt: TGCAGTGCTAGTAGAGGGCCCGGGGAGCTGTTTTTT
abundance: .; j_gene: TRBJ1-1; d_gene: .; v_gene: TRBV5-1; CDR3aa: CASRHGFGRDTEAFF; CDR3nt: TGCGCCAGCCGCCACGGTTTCGGGAGGGACACTGAAGCTTTCTTT
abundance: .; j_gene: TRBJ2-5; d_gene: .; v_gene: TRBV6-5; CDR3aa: CASSPSTGTQYF; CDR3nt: TGTGCCAGCAGCCCCTCTACAGGGACCCAGTACTTC
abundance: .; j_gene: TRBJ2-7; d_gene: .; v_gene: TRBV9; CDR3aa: CASSVAAASSYEQYF; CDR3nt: TGTGCCAGCAGCGTAGCAGCGGCCAGCTCCTACGAGCAGTACTTC
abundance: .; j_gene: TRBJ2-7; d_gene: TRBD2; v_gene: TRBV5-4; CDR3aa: CASSSGLGYEQYF; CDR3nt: TGTGCCAGCAGTTCGGGACTAGGCTACGAGCAGTACTTC
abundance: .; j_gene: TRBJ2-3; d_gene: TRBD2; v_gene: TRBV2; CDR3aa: CASSVVAGGRDTQYF; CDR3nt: TGTGCCAGCAGTGTAGTAGCGGGAGGGCGAGATACGCAGTATTTT
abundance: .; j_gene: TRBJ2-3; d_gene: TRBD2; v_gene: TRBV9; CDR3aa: CASSVRTSRNTDTQYF; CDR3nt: TGTGCCAGCAGCGTTAGGACTAGCCGGAACACAGATACGCAGTATTTT
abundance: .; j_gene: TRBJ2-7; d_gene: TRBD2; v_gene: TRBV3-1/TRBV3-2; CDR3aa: CASSQQSGGTYEQYF; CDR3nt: TGTGCCAGCAGCCAACAGAGCGGGGGGACCTACGAGCAGTACTTC
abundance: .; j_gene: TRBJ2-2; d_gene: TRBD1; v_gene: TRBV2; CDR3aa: CASSETGGYGELFF; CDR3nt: TGTGCCAGCAGTGAGACAGGGGGGTACGGGGAGCTGTTTTTT
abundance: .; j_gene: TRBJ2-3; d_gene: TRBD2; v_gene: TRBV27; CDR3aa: CASRATSGSTDTQYF; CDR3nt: TGTGCCAGCAGAGCTACTAGCGGAAGCACAGATACGCAGTATTTT
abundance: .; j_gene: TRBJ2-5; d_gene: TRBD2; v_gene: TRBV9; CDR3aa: CASSTRSVAGGLQETQYF; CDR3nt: TGTGCCAGCAGCACCCGCTCGGTAGCGGGAGGGCTCCAAGAGACCCAGTACTTC
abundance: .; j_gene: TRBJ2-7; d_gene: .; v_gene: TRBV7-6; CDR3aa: CASSLEGFYEQYF; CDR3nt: TGTGCCAGCAGCTTAGAGGGGTTCTACGAGCAGTACTTC
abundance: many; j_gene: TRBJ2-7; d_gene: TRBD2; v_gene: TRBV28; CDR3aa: CASSGPGTSSYEQYF; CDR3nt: TGTGCCAGCAGTGGCCCCGGGACTAGCTCCTACGAGCAGTACTTC
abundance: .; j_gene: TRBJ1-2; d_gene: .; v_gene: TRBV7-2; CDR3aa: CASSLMGQSYGYTF; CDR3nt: TGTGCCAGCAGCTTAATGGGGCAGTCCTATGGCTACACCTTC
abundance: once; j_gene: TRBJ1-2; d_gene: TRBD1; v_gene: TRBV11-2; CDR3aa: CASRDRDSYYGYTF; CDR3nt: TGTGCCAGCAGGGATCGGGACAGTTACTATGGCTACACCTTC
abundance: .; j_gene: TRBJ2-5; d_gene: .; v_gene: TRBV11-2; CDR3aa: CASSGWASVEKETQYF; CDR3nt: TGTGCCAGCAGCGGCTGGGCTAGCGTAGAGAAAGAGACCCAGTACTTC
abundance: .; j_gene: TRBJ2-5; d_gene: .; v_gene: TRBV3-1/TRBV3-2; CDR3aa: CASSQGGRPWGETQYF; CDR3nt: TGTGCCAGCAGCCAAGGGGGGCGGCCTTGGGGAGAGACCCAGTACTTC
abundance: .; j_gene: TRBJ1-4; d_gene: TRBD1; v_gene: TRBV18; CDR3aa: CASSRLTGRGEKLFF; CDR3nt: TGTGCCAGCTCACGACTGACAGGGAGAGGTGAAAAACTGTTTTTT
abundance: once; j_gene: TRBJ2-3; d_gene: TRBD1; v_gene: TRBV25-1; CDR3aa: CASSRGDTQYF; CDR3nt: TGTGCCAGCAGCAGGGGGGATACGCAGTATTTT
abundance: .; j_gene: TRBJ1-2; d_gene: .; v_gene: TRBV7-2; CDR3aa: CASSLVHIGAGNYGYTF; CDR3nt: TGTGCCAGCAGCTTAGTCCATATAGGGGCCGGGAACTATGGCTACACCTTC
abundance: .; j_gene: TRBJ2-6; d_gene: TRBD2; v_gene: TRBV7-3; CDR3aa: CASSQGLAGAGANVLTF; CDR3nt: TGTGCCAGCAGCCAGGGACTAGCGGGAGCTGGGGCCAACGTCCTGACTTTC
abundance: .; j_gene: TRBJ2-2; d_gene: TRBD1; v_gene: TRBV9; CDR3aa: CASSVTGVGTGELFF; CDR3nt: TGTGCCAGCAGCGTGACAGGGGTAGGCACCGGGGAGCTGTTTTTT
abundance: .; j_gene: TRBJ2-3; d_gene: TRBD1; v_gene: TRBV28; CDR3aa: CASSRDRGTDTQYF; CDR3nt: TGTGCCAGCAGCCGGGACAGGGGAACAGATACGCAGTATTTT
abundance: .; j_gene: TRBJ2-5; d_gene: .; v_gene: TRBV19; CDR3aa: CASSIGSGIQETQYF; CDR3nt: TGTGCCAGTAGTATAGGGAGCGGAATCCAAGAGACCCAGTACTTC
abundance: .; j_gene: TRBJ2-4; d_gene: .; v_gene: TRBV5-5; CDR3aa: CASSLAAGYINIQYF; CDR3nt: TGTGCCAGCAGCTTGGCGGCGGGCTATATAAACATTCAGTACTTC
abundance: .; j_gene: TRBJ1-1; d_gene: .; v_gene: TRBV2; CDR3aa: CASSESRLQTEAFF; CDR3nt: TGTGCCAGCAGTGAATCCAGGTTGCAGACTGAAGCTTTCTTT
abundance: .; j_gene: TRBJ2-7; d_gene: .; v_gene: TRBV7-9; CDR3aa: CASSLRQDEQYF; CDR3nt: TGTGCCAGCAGCTTACGGCAGGACGAGCAGTACTTC
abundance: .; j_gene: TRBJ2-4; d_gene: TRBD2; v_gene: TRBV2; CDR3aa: CASSELAGVNIQYF; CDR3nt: TGTGCCAGCAGTGAGCTAGCGGGAGTGAACATTCAGTACTTC
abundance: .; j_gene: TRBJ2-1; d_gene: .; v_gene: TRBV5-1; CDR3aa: CASSPKAGLPYNEQFF; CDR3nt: TGCGCCAGCAGCCCAAAAGCAGGACTTCCCTACAATGAGCAGTTCTTC
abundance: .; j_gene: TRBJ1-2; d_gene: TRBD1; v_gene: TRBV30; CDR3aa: CATDRGGYGYTF; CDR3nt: TGTGCCACTGACAGGGGAGGCTATGGCTACACCTTC
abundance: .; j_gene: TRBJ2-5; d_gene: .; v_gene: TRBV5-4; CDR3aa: CASSRSWASTETQYF; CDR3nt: TGTGCCAGCAGCCGATCATGGGCGAGCACGGAGACCCAGTACTTC
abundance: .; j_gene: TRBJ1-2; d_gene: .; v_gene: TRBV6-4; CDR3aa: CASSPNGYTF; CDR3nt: TGTGCCAGCAGCCCCAATGGCTACACCTTC
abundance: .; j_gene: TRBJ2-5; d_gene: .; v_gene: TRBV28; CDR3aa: CASSKAVKRTQYF; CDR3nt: TGTGCCAGCAGCAAAGCGGTTAAGAGAACCCAGTACTTC
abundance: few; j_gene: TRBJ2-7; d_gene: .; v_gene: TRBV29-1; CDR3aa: CSVAGSAQSSYEQYF; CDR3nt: TGCAGCGTTGCGGGGAGCGCTCAGAGCTCCTACGAGCAGTACTTC
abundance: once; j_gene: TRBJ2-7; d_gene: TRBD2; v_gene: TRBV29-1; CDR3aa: CSVEDRGGGSYEQYF; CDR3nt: TGCAGCGTTGAAGATCGGGGGGGTGGCTCCTACGAGCAGTACTTC
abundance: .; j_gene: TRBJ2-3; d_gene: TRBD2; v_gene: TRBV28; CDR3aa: CASSSTAGVMTDTQYF; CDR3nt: TGTGCCAGCAGTTCTACAGCGGGAGTCATGACAGATACGCAGTATTTT
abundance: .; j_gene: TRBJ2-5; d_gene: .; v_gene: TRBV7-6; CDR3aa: CASSPGTTRGLETQYF; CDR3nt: TGTGCCAGCAGCCCCGGGACAACCCGCGGTTTAGAGACCCAGTACTTC
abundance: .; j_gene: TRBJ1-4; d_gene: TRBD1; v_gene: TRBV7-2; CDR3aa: CASSTQDRGQTNEKLFF; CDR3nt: TGTGCCAGCAGCACACAGGACAGGGGGCAAACTAATGAAAAACTGTTTTTT
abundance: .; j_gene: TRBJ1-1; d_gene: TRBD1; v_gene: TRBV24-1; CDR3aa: CATSDSGTGMAAFF; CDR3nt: TGTGCCACCAGTGATTCCGGGACAGGGATGGCAGCTTTCTTT
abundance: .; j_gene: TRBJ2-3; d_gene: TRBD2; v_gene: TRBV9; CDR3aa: CASSARLAGARTDTQYF; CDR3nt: TGTGCCAGCAGCGCCCGACTAGCGGGGGCCCGCACAGATACGCAGTATTTT
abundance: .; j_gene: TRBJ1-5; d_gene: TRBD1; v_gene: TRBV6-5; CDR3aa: CASSYSAGTGVQPQHF; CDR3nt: TGTGCCAGCAGTTACTCTGCCGGGACAGGGGTTCAGCCCCAGCATTTT
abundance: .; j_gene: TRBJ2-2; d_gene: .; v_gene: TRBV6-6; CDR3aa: CAGAGTRLKGELFF; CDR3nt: TGTGCCGGGGCCGGGACTCGTCTTAAGGGGGAGCTGTTTTTT
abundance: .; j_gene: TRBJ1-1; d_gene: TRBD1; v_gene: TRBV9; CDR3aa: CASSESGQVTEAFF; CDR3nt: TGTGCCAGCAGCGAATCGGGACAGGTCACTGAAGCTTTCTTT
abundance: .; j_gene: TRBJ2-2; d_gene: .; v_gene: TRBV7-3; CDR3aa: CASSLIPYTGELFF; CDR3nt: TGTGCCAGCAGCTTAATCCCCTACACCGGGGAGCTGTTTTTT
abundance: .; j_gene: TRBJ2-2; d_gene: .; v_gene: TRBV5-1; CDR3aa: CASSLGLPGELFF; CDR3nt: TGCGCCAGCAGCTTGGGACTCCCCGGGGAGCTGTTTTTT
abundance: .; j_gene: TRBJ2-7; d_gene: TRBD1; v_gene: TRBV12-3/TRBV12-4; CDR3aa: CASSRDRVYEQYF; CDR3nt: TGTGCCAGCAGCCGGGACAGGGTCTACGAGCAGTACTTC
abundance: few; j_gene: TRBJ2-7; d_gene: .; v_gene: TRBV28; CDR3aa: CASSLRGEQYF; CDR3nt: TGTGCCAGCAGTTTAAGGGGCGAGCAGTACTTC
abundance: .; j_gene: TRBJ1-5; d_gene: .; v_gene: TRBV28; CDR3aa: CASSLAGGPNQPQHF; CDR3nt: TGTGCCAGCAGTTTGGCGGGGGGCCCCAATCAGCCCCAGCATTTT
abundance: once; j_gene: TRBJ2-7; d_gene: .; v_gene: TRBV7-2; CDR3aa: CASSLDRSSYEQYF; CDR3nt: TGTGCCAGCAGCTTAGACAGAAGCTCCTACGAGCAGTACTTC
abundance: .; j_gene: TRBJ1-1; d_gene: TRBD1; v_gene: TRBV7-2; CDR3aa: CASSFRQGAEAFF; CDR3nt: TGTGCCAGCAGCTTCCGACAGGGGGCTGAAGCTTTCTTT
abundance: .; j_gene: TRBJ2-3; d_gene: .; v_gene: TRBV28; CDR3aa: CASSPPGDTQYF; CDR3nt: TGTGCCAGCAGTCCTCCGGGGGATACGCAGTATTTT
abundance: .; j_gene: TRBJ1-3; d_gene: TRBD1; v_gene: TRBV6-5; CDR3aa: CASSLDRSSGNTIYF; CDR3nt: TGTGCCAGCAGTTTGGACAGGAGCTCTGGAAACACCATATATTTT
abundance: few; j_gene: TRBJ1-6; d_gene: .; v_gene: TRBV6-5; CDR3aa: CASKTGGGSPLHF; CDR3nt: TGTGCCAGCAAAACGGGGGGGGGATCACCCCTCCACTTT
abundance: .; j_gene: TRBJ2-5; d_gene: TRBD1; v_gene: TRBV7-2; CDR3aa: CASSLISRGRETQYF; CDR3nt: TGTGCCAGCAGCCTAATATCGAGGGGGCGCGAGACCCAGTACTTC